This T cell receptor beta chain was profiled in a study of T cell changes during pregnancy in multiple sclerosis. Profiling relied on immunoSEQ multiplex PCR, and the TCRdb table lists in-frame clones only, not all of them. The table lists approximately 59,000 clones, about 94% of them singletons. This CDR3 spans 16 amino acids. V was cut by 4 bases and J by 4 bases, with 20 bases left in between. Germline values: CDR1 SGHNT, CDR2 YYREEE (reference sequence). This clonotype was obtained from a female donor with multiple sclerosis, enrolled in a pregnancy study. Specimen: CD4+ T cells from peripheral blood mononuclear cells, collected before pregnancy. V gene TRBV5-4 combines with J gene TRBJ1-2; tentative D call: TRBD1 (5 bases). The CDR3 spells CASSPTVPRDSYGYTF. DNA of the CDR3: TGTGCCAGCAGCCCGACCGTGCCGAGGGACTCCTATGGCTACACCTTC.